This record covers a single TCR beta chain. This clonotype was detected only a few times. The specificity of this receptor is unknown. One base away there is no much larger clone; base qualities are not given. This entry belongs to a study of spatial heterogeneity in lung cancer (dated by TCRdb to between 2018 and 2021). Regarding the research as a whole: Beta-chain transcripts were consistently detected in greater numbers than alpha-chain transcripts, which likely reflected higher beta-chain transcript abundance. In the raw uncorrected reads, each unique combination of TCR and UMI appeared more than ten times on average. The study quantitatively compared TCR alpha and beta repertoires across multiple tumor regions, matched nontumor lung and blood in non-small cell lung cancer. Nonsynonymous mutation counts, determined by whole-exome sequencing of tumor tissue, were related to TCR repertoire features. At surgery, both alpha and beta chains were TCR-sequenced in roughly 200 tumor regions, roughly 64 matched nontumor lung samples and a few dozen PBMC samples.

Measured from the cysteine to the phenylalanine, the CDR3 is 17 residues long. The kept DNA is CDR3 alone, 51 bases in frame from the first base. Trimming removed 0 bases from V and 1 base from J, leaving 15 bases between the germline ends. Via the germline V gene, CDR1 is MNHEY and CDR2 SVGEGT. Findings and caveats that apply to the study as a whole: Ubiquitous expanded tumor TCRs showed up in blood more often at tumor resection than at routine follow-up. Additional single-cell paired TCR alpha and beta sequencing was considered necessary to confirm, at a functional level, the hypothesis that regional TCRs recognize regional mutations.

Library prep was done by 5' RACE. Data came from a NextSeq 500. In the TCR library protocol, a unique molecular identifier was attached to each TCR cDNA molecule so that PCR and sequencing errors could be corrected. In the authors' own workflow: TCR identification, UMI-based error correction and CDR3 extraction were performed with Decombinator tools. Expanded TCRs were defined as those above a frequency of 2 per 1,000, corresponding to the top 1% of the tumor frequency distribution. Renyi diversity was computed with the R vegan package after each repertoire had been subsampled 100 times to 5,000 TCRs. CDR3 similarity networks were built from amino acid triplet string-kernel similarity, with CDR3s being connected when pairwise similarity was above 0.82. TCRdb reprocessing: public reads trimmed at Q25 with fastp, clones called with MiXCR, in-frame beta chains kept. Each entry is one CDR3 protein sequence, shown with its most common DNA and genes. These V and J calls rely on TCRdb rather than the paper's analysis. This sample has roughly 80,000 distinct CDR3 sequences in its table, and roughly 12% of those were observed once. The ten largest clones take up 4.6% of the sample.

What this sample's time point label stands for: sample taken at primary tumor resection. Whole RNA extracted from tumor and nontumor lung tissue, or from cryopreserved PBMC samples, was used for TCR sequencing without cell sorting. Donors were around 69 patients with early-stage, untreated non-small cell lung cancer from the lung TRACERx cohort. A patient was chosen for TCR sequencing only when enough RNA was available from at least two tumor regions. Source: PBMCs, taken at surgery. The sequence came from a male donor with early-stage non-small cell lung cancer. The sequence joins TRBV6-2 or TRBV6-3 to TRBJ1-2, with the D gene too uncertain to name. For the CDR3, the sequence is CASSYSATVSLNYGYTF. The DNA sequence is as follows: TGTGCCAGCAGTTACTCCGCGACGGTTTCCCTTAACTATGGCTACACCTTC.